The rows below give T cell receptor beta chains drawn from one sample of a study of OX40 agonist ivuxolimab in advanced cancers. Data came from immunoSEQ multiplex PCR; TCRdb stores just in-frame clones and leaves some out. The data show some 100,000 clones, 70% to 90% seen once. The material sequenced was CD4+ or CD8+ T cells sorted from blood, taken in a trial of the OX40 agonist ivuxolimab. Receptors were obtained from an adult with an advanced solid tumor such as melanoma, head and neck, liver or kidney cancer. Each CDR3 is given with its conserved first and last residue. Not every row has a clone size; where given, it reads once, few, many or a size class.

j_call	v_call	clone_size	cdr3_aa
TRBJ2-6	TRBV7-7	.	CASSLDSSGANVLTF
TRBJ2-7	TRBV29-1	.	CSVSETAAYEQYF
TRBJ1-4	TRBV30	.	CAWSKWTGDEKLFF
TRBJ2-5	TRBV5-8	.	CASSLEETQYF
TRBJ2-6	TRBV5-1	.	CASSLEPGTGANVLTF
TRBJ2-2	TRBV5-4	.	CASSPAQGLTGELFF
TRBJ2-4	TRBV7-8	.	CASSRSRDWPGRLAKNIQYF
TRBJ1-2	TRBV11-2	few	CASSLLWTGKYGYTF
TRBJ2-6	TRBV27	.	CASSPLSGGSGANVLTF
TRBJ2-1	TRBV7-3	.	CASSFVGAYNEQFF
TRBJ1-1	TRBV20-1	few	CSGLMNTEAFF
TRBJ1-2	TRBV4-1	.	CASSQRTESNYGYTF
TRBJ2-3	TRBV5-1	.	CASSFEVEQYF
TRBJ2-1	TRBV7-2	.	CASSLLDSSYNEQFF
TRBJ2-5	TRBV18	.	CASSPRLAGGPETQYF
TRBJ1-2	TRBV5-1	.	CASSLDLLANYGYTF
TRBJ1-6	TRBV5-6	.	CASSFRGINDSPLHF
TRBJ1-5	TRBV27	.	CATREAGDYRPQHF
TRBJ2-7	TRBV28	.	CASSPGFQVYEQYF
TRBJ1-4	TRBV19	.	CASSLLGTVRNEKLFF
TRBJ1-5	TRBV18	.	CASSPEEANQPQHF
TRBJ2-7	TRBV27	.	CASSLGTGSPYEQYF
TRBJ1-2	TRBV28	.	CASSPQVRAGGYTF
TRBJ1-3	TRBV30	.	CAWGTSGNTIYF
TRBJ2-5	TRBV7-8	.	CASSLTFGETQYF
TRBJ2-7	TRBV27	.	CASSWQGEGYEQYF
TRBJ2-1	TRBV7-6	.	CASSLAEGTLNEQFF
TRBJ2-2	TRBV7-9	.	CASSSYDRENTGELFF
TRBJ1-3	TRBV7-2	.	CASSLGAGSGNTIYF
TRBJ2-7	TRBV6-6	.	CASSYEGREQYF